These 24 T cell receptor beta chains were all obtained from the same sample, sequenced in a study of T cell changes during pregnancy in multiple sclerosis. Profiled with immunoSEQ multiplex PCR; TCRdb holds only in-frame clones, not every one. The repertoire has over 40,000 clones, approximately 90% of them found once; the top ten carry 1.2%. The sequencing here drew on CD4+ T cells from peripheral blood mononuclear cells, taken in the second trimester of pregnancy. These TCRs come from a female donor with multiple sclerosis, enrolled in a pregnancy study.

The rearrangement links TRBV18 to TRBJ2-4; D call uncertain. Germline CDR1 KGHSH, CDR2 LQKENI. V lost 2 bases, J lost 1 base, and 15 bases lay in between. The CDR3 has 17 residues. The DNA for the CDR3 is TGTGCCAGCTCACCAAACCCCCCCTTAGTCGCCAAAAACATTCAGTACTTC. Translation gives CASSPNPPLVAKNIQYF. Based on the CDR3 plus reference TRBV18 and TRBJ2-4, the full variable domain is NAGVMQNPRHLVRRRGQEARLRCSPMKGHSHVYWYRQLPEEGLKFMVYLQKENIIDESGMPKERFSAEFPKEGPSILRIQQVVRGDSAAYFCASSPNPPLVAKNIQYFGAGTRLSVL.

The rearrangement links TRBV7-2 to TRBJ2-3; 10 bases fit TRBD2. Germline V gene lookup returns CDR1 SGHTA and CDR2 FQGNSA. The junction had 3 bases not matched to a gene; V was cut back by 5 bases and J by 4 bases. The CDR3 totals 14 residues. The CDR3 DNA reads TGTGCCAGCAGCACGAGCGGGAGGGCAGATACGCAGTATTTT. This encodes CASSTSGRADTQYF.

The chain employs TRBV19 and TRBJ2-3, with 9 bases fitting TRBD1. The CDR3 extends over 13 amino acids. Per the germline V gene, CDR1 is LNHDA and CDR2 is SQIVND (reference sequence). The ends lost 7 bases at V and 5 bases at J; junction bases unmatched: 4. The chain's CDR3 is CASTTGGRDTQYF. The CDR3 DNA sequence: TGTGCCAGTACGACAGGGGGTCGAGATACGCAGTATTTT.

This chain's CDR3 is CASSQGSSGPAHYF. CDR3 coding DNA: TGTGCCAGCAGTCAGGGTTCATCTGGCCCGGCCCACTACTTC. The rearrangement links TRBV6-6 to TRBJ2-4, with D perhaps TRBD1 (5 bases). This CDR3 has 14 residues. V lost 5 bases, J lost 16 bases, and 24 bases lay in between. The germline gives CDR1 MNHNY, CDR2 SVGAGI (reference sequence).

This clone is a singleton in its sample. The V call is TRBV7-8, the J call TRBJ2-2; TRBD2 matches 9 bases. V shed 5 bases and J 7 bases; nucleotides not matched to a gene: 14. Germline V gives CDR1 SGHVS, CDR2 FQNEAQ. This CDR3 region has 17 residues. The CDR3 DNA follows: TGTGCCAGCAGCCACGGGCGGGAGGGCCTAGGGGGCGGGGAGCTGTTTTTT. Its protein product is CASSHGREGLGGGELFF. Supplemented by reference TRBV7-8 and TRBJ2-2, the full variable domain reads GAGVSQSPRYKVAKRGQDVALRCDPISGHVSLFWYQQALGQGPEFLTYFQNEAQLDKSGLPSDRFFAERPEGSVSTLKIQRTQQEDSAVYLCASSHGREGLGGGELFFGEGSRLTVL.

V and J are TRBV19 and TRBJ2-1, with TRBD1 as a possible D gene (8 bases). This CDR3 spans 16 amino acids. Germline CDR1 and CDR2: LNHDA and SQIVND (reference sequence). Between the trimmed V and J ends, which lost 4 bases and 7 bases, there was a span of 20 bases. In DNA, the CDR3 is TGTGCCAGTAGTAACAGGGGGGGCGCAGTACAGAATGAGCAGTTCTTC. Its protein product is CASSNRGGAVQNEQFF.

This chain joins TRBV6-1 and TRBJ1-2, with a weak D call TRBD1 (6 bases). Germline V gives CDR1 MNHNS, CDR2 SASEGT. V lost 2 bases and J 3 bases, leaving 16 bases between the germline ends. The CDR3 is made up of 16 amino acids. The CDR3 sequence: CASSEREGTPHYGYTF. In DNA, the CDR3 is TGTGCCAGCAGTGAAAGGGAGGGGACACCTCACTATGGCTACACCTTC.

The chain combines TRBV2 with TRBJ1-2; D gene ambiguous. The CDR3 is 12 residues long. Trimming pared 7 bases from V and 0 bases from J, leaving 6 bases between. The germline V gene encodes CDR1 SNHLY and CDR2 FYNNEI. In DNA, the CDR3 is TGTGCCAGCACCGGGACTAACTATGGCTACACCTTC. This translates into CASTGTNYGYTF.

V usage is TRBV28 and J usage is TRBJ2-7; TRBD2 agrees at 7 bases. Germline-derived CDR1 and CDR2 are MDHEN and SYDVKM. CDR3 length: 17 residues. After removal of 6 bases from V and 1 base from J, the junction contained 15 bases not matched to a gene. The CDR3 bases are TGTGCCAGCAGCATGCTCGGGGGAGGGCCGTTATCCTACGAGCAGTACTTC. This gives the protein CASSMLGGGPLSYEQYF. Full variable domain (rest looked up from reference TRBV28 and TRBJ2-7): DVKVTQSSRYLVKRTGEKVFLECVQDMDHENMFWYRQDPGLGLRLIYFSYDVKMKEKGDIPEGYSVSREKKERFSLILESASTNQTSMYLCASSMLGGGPLSYEQYFGPGTRLTVT.

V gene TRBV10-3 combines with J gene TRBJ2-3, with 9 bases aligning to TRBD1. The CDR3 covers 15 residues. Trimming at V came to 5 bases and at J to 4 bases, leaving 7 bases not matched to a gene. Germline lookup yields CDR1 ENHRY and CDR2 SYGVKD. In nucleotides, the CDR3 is TGTGCCATCAGTCTTGACAGGGGGATGGCAGATACGCAGTATTTT. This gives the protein CAISLDRGMADTQYF.

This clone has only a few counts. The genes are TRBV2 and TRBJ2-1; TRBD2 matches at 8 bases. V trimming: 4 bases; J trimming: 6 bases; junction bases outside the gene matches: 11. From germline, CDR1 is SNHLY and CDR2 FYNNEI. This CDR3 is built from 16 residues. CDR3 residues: CASSGAGGGPFNEQFF. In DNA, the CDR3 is TGTGCCAGCAGTGGTGCGGGGGGAGGGCCTTTCAATGAGCAGTTCTTC.

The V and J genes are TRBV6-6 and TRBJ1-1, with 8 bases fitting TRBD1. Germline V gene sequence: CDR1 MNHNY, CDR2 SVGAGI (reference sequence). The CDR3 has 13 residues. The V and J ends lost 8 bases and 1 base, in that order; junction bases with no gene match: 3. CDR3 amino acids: CASGQGANTEAFF. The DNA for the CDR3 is TGTGCCAGCGGTCAGGGGGCGAACACTGAAGCTTTCTTT.

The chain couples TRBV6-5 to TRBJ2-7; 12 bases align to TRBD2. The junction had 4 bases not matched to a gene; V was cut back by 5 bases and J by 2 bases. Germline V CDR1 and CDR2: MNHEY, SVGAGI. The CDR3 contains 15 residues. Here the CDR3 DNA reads TGTGCCAGCAGTCCTCTAGCGGGAGGGACCTACGAGCAGTACTTC. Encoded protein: CASSPLAGGTYEQYF.

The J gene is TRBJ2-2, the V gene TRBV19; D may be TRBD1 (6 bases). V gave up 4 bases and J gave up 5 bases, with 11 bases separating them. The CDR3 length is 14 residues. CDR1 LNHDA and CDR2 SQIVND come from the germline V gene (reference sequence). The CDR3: CASSNTGMTGELFF. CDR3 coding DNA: TGTGCCAGTAGTAACACAGGGATGACCGGGGAGCTGTTTTTT.

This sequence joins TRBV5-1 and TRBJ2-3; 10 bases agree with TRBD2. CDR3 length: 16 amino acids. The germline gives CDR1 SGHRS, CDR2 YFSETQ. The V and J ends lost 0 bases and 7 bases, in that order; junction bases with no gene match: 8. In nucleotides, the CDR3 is TGCGCCAGCAGCTTGGGGGCTAGCGGGAGTGGATATACGCAGTATTTT. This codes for CASSLGASGSGYTQYF.

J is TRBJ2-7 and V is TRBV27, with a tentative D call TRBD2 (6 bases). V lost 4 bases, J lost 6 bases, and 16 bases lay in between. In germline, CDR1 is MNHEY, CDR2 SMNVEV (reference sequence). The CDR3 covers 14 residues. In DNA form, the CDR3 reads TGTGCCAGCAGTTCGAACGGGGGACTGCGCGAGCAGTACTTC. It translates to CASSSNGGLREQYF.

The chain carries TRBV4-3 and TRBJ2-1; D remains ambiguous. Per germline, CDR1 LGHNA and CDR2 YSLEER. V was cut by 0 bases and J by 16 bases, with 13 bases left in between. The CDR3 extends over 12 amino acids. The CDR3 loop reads CASSQDRSERFF. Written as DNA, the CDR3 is TGCGCCAGCAGCCAAGACCGCAGCGAGCGATTCTTC.

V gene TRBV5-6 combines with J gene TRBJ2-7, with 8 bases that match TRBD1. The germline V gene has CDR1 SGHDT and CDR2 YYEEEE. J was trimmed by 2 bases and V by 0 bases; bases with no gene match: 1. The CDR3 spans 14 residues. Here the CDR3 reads CASSLAQGAYEQYF. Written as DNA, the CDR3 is TGTGCCAGCAGCTTGGCACAGGGGGCCTACGAGCAGTACTTC.

CDR3 in amino acids: CASDRTGGMNTEAFF. The CDR3 nucleotides read TGTGCCAGTGACAGGACAGGGGGGATGAACACTGAAGCTTTCTTT. The chain uses TRBV19 and TRBJ1-1; 10 positions agree with TRBD1. CDR1 and CDR2 (germline): LNHDA, SQIVND (reference sequence). V dropped 8 bases and J dropped 0; count of bases not matched to a gene: 6. This CDR3 contains 15 residues.

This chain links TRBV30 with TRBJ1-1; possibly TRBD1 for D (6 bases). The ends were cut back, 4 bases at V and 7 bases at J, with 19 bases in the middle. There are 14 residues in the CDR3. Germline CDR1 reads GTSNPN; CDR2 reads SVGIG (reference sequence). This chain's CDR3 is CAWKSGVRTLEAFF. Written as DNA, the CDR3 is TGTGCCTGGAAGTCAGGGGTCAGAACCCTTGAAGCTTTCTTT. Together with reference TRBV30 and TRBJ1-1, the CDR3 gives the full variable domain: SQTIHQWPATLVQPVGSPLSLECTVEGTSNPNLYWYRQAAGRGLQLLFYSVGIGQISSEVPQNLSASRPQDRQFILSSKKLLLSDSGFYLCAWKSGVRTLEAFFGQGTRLTVV.

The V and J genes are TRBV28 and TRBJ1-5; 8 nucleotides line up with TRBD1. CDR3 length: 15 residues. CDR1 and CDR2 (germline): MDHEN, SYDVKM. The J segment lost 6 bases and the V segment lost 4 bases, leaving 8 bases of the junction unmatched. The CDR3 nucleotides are TGTGCCAGCAGTTGGGGCGACAGGGGAGGTCAGCCCCAGCATTTT. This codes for CASSWGDRGGQPQHF.

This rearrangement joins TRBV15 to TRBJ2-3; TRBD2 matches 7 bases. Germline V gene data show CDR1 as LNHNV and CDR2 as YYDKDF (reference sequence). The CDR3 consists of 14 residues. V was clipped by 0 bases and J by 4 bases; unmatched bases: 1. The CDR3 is CATSRDLAADTQYF. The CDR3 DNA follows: TGTGCCACCAGCAGAGACCTAGCGGCAGATACGCAGTATTTT.

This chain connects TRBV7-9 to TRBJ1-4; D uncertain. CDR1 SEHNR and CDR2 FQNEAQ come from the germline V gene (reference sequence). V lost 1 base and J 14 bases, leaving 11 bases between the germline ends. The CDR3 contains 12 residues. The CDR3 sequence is CASSLEYPELFF. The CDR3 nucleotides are TGTGCCAGCAGCTTAGAATATCCTGAGCTGTTTTTT.

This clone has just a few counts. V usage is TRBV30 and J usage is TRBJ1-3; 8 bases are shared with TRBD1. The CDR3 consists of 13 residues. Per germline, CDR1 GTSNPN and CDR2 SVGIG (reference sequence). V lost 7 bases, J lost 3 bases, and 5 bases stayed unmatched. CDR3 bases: TGTGCCTTCCAGGGGGCTCATGGAAACACCATATATTTT. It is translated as CAFQGAHGNTIYF. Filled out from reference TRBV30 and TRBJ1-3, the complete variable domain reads SQTIHQWPATLVQPVGSPLSLECTVEGTSNPNLYWYRQAAGRGLQLLFYSVGIGQISSEVPQNLSASRPQDRQFILSSKKLLLSDSGFYLCAFQGAHGNTIYFGEGSWLTVV.